The clone carrying this T cell receptor (beta chain) was seen only a few times. Its antigen is still unknown. Donors ranged from about 6 to 90 years old and were healthy Caucasians in Russia. Whenever a sample was processed, at least 7 million PBMCs were isolated. This entry belongs to a study of blood T cells in healthy people across ages. Primed by a sample-barcoded 5' primer and a J-beta primer mix, a second PCR proceeded for about 6 to 12 cycles. In TCRdb, the 5' RACE reads were re-called with MiXCR into one record per CDR3 protein. The sample carries under 2,000,000 distinct CDR3 sequences, roughly 50% recorded once. Study results and caveats: Per million T cells, TCR beta diversity dropped about linearly as age rose. In long-lived donors, naive CD4+ cell counts and diversity exceeded those of aged donors.

Sequencing was performed on blood. This clonotype was obtained from a middle-aged woman in good health.

As DNA, the CDR3 is TGCAGTGCTAGGGCCTACCCCTGGGCGGGGGGGCCCGGTGCTAGCACAGATACGCAGTATTTT. Translated: CSARAYPWAGGPGASTDTQYF. The genes are TRBV20-1 and TRBJ2-3; 9 bases are a match to TRBD2. The CDR3 consists of 21 residues. Germline V gene data show CDR1 as DFQATT and CDR2 as SNEGSKA (reference sequence). The junction had 22 bases not matched to a gene; V was cut back by 3 bases and J by 0 bases.